This T cell receptor (beta chain) was retrieved from a study of T cell responses to AZD1222 COVID-19 vaccine. Notes on the study in general: The span of vaccine-associated CD4 TCRs extended across spike, with dominance at 160-218 and 743-854.

Second-dose intervals of approximately 4 or approximately 12 weeks were pooled. Germline CDR1 SQVTM, CDR2 ANQGSEA. The CDR3 is 15 residues long. V trimming: 3 bases; J trimming: 3 bases; junction bases outside the gene matches: 5. Measured with immunoSEQ multiplex PCR; TCRdb has only the in-frame clones, and not every one. The data contain about 48,000 clones, roughly 90% of them singletons. Comment on this clone: The antigen is not known.

The sequence was obtained from an adult who received the AZD1222 COVID-19 vaccine. The V and J genes are TRBV29-1 and TRBJ2-1; 10 bases align to TRBD2. The specimen comprised peripheral blood, sampled 28 days after the second AZD1222 dose. The CDR3 bases are TGCAGCGTTGATGCCGGGACTAGCGACTACAATGAGCAGTTCTTC. Residues: CSVDAGTSDYNEQFF.